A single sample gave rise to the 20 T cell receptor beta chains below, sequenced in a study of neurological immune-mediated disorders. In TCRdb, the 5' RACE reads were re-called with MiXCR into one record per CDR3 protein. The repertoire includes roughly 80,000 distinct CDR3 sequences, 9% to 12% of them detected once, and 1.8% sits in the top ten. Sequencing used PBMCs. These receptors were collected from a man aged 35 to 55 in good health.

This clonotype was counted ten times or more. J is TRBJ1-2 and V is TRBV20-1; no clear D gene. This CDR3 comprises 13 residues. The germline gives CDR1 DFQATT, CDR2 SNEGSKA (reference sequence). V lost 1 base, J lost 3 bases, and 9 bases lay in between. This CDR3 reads CSARGEFDYGYTF. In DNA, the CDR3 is TGCAGTGCTAGAGGGGAATTCGACTATGGCTACACCTTC.

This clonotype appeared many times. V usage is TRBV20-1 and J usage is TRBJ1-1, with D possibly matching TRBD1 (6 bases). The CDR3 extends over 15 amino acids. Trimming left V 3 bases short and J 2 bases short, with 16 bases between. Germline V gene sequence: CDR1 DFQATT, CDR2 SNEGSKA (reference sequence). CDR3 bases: TGCAGTGCTAGGGACCGGAGGGGGAGTAACACTGAAGCTTTCTTT. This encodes CSARDRRGSNTEAFF.

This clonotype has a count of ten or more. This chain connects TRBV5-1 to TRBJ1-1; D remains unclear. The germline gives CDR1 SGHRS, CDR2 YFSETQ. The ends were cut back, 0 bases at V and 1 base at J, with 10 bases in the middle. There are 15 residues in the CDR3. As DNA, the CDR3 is TGCGCCAGCAGCTTGGCCTTGACGGGGAACACTGAAGCTTTCTTT. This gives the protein CASSLALTGNTEAFF.

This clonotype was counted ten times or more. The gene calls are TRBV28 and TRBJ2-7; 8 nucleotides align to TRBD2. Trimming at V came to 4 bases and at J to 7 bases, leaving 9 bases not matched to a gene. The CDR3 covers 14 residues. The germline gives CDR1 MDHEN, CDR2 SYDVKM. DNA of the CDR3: TGTGCCAGCAGTTCCCCGGGACTAGTAAGTGAGCAGTACTTC. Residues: CASSSPGLVSEQYF.

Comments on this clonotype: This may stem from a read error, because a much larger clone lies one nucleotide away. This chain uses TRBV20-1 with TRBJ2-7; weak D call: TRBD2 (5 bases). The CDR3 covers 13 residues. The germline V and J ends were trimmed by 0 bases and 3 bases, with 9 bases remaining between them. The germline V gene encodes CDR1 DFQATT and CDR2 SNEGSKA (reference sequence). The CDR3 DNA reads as TGCAGTGCTAGAGATTGTGGGAGCTACGAGCAGTACTTC. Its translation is CSARDCGSYEQYF.

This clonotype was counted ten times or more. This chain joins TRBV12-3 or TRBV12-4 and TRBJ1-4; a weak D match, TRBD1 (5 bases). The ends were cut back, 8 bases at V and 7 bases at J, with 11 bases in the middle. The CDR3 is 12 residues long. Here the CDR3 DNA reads TGTGCCAGCCGGGACGGAGGTGAAAAACTGTTTTTT. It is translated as CASRDGGEKLFF.

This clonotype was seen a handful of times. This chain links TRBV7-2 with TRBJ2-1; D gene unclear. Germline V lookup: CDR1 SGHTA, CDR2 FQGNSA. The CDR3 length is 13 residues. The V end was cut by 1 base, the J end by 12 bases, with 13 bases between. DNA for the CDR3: TGTGCCAGCAGCTTAGGGCGAGAAATGAGGCAGTTCTTC. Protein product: CASSLGREMRQFF.

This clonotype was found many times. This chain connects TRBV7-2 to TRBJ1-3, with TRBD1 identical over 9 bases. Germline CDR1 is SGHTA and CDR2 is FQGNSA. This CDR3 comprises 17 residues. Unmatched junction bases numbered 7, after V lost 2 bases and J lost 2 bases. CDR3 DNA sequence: TGTGCCAGCAGCTTACGTGGACAGGGGAGGGCTGGAAACACCATATATTTT. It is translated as CASSLRGQGRAGNTIYF.

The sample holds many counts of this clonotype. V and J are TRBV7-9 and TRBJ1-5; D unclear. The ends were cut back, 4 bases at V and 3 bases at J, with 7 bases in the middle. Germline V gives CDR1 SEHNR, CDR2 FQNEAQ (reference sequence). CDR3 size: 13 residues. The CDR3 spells CASSSDLNQPQHF. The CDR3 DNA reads TGTGCCAGCAGCTCGGACCTCAATCAGCCCCAGCATTTT.

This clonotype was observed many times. CDR3 residues: CASSATGTTYEQYF. In DNA, the CDR3 is TGTGCCAGCAGCGCGACAGGTACCACCTACGAGCAGTACTTC. The chain has TRBV7-9 and TRBJ2-7, with a tentative D call TRBD1 (6 bases). Trimming took 5 bases from V and 2 from J, leaving 13 bases between them. This CDR3 is built from 14 residues. Germline CDR1 is SEHNR and CDR2 is FQNEAQ (reference sequence).

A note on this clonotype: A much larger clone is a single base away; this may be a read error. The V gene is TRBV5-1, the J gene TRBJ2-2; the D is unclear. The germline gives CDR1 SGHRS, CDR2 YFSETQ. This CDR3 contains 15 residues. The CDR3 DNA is TGCGCCAGCAGCTTGGTTCAGGAAAACACCGTGGAGCTGTTTTTT. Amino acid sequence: CASSLVQENTVELFF.

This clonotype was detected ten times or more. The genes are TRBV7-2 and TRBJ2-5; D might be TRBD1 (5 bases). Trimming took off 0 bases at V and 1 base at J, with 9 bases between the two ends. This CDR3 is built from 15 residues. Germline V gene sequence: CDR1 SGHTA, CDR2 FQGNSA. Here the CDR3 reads CASSLAGLGQETQYF. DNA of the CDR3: TGTGCCAGCAGCTTAGCGGGGCTCGGCCAAGAGACCCAGTACTTC.

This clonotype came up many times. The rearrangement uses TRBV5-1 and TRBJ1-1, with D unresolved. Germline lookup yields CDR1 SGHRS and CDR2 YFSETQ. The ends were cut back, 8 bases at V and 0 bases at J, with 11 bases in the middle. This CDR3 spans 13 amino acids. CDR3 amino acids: CASGDRMNTEAFF. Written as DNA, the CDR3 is TGCGCCAGTGGGGATCGGATGAACACTGAAGCTTTCTTT.

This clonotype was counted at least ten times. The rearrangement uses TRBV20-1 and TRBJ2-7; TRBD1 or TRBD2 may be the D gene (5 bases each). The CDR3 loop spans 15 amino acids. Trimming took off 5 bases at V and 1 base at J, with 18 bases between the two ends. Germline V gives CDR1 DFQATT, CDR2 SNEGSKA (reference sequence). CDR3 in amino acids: CSAPPRQGVSYEQYF. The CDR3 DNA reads TGCAGTGCTCCCCCGAGGCAGGGAGTATCCTACGAGCAGTACTTC.

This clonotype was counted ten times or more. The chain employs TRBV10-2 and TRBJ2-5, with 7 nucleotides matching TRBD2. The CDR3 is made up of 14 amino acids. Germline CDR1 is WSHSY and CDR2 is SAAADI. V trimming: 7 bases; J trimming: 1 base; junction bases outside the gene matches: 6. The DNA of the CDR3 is TGCGCCAGCACCGGTAGCGGGCTCCAAGAGACCCAGTACTTC. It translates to CASTGSGLQETQYF.

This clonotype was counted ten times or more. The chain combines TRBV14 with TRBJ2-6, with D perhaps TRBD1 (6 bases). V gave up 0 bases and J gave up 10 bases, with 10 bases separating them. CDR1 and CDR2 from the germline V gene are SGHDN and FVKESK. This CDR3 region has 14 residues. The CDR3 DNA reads TGTGCCAGCAGCCAAGATCTACAGGGAAACGTCCTGACTTTC. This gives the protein CASSQDLQGNVLTF. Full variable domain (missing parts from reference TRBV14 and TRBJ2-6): EAGVTQFPSHSVIEKGQTVTLRCDPISGHDNLYWYRRVMGKEIKFLLHFVKESKQDESGMPNNRFLAERTGGTYSTLKVQPAELEDSGVYFCASSQDLQGNVLTFGAGSRLTVL.

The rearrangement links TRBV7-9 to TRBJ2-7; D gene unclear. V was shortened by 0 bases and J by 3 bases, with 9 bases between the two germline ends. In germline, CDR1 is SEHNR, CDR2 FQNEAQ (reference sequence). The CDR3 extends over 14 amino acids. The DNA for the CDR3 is TGTGCCAGCAGCTTAGCGACGACCAACTACGAGCAGTACTTC. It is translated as CASSLATTNYEQYF. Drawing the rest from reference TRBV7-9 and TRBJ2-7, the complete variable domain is DTGVSQNPRHKITKRGQNVTFRCDPISEHNRLYWYRQTLGQGPEFLTYFQNEAQLEKSRLLSDRFSAERPKGSFSTLEIQRTEQGDSAMYLCASSLATTNYEQYFGPGTRLTVT.

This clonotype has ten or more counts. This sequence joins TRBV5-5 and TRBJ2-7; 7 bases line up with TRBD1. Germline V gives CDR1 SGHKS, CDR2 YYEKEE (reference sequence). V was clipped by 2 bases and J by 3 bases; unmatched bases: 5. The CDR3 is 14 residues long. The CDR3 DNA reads TGTGCCAGCAGCTTAGGGCCAGGGGGCTACGAGCAGTACTTC. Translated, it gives CASSLGPGGYEQYF.

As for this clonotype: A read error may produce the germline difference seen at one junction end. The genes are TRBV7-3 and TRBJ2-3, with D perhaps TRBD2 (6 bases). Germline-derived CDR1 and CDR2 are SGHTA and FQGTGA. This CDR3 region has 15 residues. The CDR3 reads CTSTLSGQRTDTQYF. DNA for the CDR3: TGTACCAGCACCCTTAGCGGCCAACGCACAGATACGCAGTATTTT.

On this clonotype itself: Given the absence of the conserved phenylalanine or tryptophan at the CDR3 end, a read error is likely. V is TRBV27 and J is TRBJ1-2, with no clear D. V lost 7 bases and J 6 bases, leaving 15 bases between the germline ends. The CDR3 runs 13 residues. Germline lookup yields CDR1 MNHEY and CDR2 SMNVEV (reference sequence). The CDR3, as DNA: TGTGCCAGCACCGGTCTCCCTTCGGATGGCTACACCTTA. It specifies CASTGLPSDGYTL.